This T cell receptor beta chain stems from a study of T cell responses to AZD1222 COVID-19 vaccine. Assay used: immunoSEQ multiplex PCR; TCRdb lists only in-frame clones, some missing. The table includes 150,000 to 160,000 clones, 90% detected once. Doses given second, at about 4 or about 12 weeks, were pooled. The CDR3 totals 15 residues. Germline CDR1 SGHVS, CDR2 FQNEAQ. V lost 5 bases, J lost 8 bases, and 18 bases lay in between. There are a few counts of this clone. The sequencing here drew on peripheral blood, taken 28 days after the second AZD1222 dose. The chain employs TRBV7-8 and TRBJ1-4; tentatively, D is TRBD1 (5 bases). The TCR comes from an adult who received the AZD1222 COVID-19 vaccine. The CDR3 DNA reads TGTGCCAGCAGCGCCGAGCCAGGGAAGGTCGAAAAACTGTTTTTT. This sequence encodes CASSAEPGKVEKLFF.